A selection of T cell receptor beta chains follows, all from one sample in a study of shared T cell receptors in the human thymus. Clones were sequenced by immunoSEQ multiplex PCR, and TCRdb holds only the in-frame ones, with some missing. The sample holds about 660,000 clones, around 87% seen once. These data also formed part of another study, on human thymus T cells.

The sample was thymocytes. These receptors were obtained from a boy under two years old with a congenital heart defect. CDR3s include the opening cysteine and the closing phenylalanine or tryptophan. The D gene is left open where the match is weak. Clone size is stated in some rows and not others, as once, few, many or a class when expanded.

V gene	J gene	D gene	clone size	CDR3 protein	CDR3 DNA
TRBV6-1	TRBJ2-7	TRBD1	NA	CASSEETPRQGSTQQYF	TGTGCCAGCAGTGAAGAAACTCCACGACAGGGTTCTACGCAGCAGTACTTC
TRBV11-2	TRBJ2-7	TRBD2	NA	CASSLDGERGFMCEQYF	TGTGCCAGCAGCTTAGACGGAGAGCGGGGGTTTATGTGCGAGCAGTACTTC
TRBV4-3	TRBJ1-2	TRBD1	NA	CASSQDDARDRVYGYTF	TGCGCCAGCAGCCAAGATGACGCCCGGGACAGGGTCTATGGCTACACCTTC
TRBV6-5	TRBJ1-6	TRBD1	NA	CASRGQGYNSPLHF	TGTGCCAGCAGAGGACAGGGCTATAATTCACCCCTCCACTTT
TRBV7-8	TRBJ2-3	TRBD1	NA	CASSLSHRTGGSVPSRDTQYF	TGTGCCAGCAGCTTATCACACAGGACAGGGGGCTCAGTACCCTCAAGAGATACGCAGTATTTT
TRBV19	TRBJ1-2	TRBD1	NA	CASSNLVFQGVLDGYTF	TGTGCCAGTAGCAATCTCGTGTTTCAGGGGGTGCTTGATGGCTACACCTTC
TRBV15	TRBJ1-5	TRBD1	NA	CATSRALADRDNQPQHF	TGTGCCACCAGCAGAGCCCTGGCAGACAGGGACAATCAGCCCCAGCATTTT
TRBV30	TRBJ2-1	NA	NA	CAWIDEGEQFF	TGTGCCTGGATCGACGAGGGTGAGCAGTTCTTC
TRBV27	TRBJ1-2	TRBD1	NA	CASSPRDSCGYTF	TGTGCCAGCAGTCCGCGGGACAGTTGTGGCTACACCTTC
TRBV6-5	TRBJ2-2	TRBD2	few	CASSSAGGPTGELFF	TGTGCCAGCAGCTCCGCGGGAGGGCCGACCGGGGAGCTGTTTTTT
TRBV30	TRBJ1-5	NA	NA	CAWDRPGGNQPQHF	TGTGCCTGGGACAGGCCCGGGGGCAATCAGCCCCAGCATTTT
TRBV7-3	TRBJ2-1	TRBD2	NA	CASSPLAGGYNEQFF	TGTGCCAGCAGCCCGTTAGCGGGGGGATACAATGAGCAGTTCTTC